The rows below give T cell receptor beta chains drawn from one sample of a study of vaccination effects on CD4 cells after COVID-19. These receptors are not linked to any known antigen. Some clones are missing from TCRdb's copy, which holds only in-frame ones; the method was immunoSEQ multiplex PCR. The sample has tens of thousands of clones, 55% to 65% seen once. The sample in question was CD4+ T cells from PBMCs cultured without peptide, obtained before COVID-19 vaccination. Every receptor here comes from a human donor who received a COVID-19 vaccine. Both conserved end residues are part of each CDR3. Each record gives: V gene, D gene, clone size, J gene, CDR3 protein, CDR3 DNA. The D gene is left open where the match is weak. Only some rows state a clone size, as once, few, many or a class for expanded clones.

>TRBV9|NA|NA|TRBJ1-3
CASSVEGGSGNTIYF
TGTGCCAGCAGCGTTGAAGGGGGCTCTGGAAACACCATATATTTT
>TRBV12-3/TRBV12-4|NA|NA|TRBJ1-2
CASSPGKGFSYTF
TGTGCCAGCAGCCCAGGGAAGGGCTTCAGCTACACCTTC
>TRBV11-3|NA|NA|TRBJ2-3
CASSFERATDTQYF
TGTGCCAGCAGCTTCGAGCGAGCCACAGATACGCAGTATTTT
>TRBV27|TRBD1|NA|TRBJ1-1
CASSLSSAGGLEAFF
TGTGCCAGCAGTTTATCCTCGGCAGGGGGCCTTGAAGCTTTCTTT
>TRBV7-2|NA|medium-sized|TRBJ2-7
CASSLPTSSLYYEQYF
TGTGCCAGCAGTCTTCCTACTAGTTCCCTTTACTACGAGCAGTACTTC
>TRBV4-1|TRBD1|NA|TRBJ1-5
CASSQEGTGTPSQHF
TGCGCCAGCAGCCAAGAAGGGACAGGGACTCCATCCCAGCATTTT
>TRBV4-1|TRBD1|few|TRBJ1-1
CASSLSPRTGNTEAFF
TGCGCCAGCAGCTTAAGCCCCCGGACAGGGAACACTGAAGCTTTCTTT
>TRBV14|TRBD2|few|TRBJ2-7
CASSQIAGGSYEQYF
TGTGCCAGCAGCCAAATAGCGGGAGGCTCCTACGAGCAGTACTTC
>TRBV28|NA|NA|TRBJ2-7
CASSLFTSKGMYF
TGTGCCAGCAGTTTATTCACTAGCAAAGGCATGTACTTC
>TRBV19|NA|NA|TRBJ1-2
CASSIPRDYGYTF
TGTGCCAGTAGTATACCGCGGGACTATGGCTACACCTTC
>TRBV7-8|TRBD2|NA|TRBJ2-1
CASADGLADYNEQFF
TGTGCCAGCGCCGATGGACTAGCGGATTACAATGAGCAGTTCTTC
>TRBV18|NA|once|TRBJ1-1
CASSPSGPEGTEAFF
TGTGCCAGCTCACCCTCGGGTCCAGAGGGTACTGAAGCTTTCTTT
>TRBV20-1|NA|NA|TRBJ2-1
CSATGANEQFF
TGCAGTGCTACAGGCGCCAATGAGCAGTTCTTC
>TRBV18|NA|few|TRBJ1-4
CASSRSTATNEKLFF
TGTGCCAGCTCACGGAGCACCGCAACTAATGAAAAACTGTTTTTT
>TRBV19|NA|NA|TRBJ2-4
CASSMWGTGDIQYF
TGTGCCAGTAGTATGTGGGGGACGGGGGACATTCAGTACTTC
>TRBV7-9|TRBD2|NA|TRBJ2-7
CASSPGASGGSYEQYF
TGTGCCAGCAGCCCGGGGGCTAGCGGGGGTTCATACGAGCAGTACTTC
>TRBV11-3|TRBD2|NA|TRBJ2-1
CASSFGTNSDNEQFF
TGTGCCAGCAGCTTCGGGACTAATTCAGACAATGAGCAGTTCTTC
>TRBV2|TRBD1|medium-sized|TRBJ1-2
CASSYRGLDGYTF
TGTGCCAGCAGTTACAGGGGGTTGGATGGCTACACCTTC
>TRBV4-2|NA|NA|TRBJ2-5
CASSQRGAPGEETQYF
TGTGCCAGCAGCCAAAGGGGCGCGCCGGGGGAAGAGACCCAGTACTTC
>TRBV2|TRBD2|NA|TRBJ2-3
CAVVAGDTQYF
TGTGCCGTAGTAGCGGGAGATACGCAGTATTTT
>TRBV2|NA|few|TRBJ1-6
CASTEGIPSSYNSPLHF
TGTGCCAGCACAGAGGGAATCCCAAGCTCCTATAATTCACCCCTCCACTTT
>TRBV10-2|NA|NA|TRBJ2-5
CASSEPTTNQETQYF
TGCGCCAGCAGTGAGCCGACAACTAACCAAGAGACCCAGTACTTC
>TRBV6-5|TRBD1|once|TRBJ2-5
CASGQGALEETQYF
TGTGCCAGCGGACAGGGGGCGCTGGAAGAGACCCAGTACTTC
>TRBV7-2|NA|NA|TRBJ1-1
CASTLHRGGDTEAFF
TGTGCCAGCACCCTCCATAGGGGGGGCGACACTGAAGCTTTCTTT
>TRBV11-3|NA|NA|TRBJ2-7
CASSLDPGNEQYF
TGTGCCAGCAGCTTAGATCCGGGAAACGAGCAGTACTTC
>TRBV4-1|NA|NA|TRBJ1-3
CASSQGRISGNTIYF
TGCGCCAGCAGCCAAGGACGGATCTCTGGAAACACCATATATTTT
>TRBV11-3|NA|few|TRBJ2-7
CASSLGSSSASSDEQYF
TGTGCCAGCAGCTTAGGAAGTTCGTCGGCTAGCTCAGACGAGCAGTACTTC